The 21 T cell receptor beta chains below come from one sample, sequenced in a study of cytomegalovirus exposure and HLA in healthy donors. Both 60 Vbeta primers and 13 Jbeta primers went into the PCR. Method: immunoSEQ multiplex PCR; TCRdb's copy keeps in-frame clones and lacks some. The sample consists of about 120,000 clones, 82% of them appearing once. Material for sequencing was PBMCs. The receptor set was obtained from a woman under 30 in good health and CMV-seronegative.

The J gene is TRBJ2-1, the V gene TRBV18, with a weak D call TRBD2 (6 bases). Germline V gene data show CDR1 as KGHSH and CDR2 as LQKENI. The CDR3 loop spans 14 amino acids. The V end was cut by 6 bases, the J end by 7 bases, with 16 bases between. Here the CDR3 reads CASSFRTGGNEQFF. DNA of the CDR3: TGTGCCAGCTCGTTTCGAACTGGGGGGAATGAGCAGTTCTTC.

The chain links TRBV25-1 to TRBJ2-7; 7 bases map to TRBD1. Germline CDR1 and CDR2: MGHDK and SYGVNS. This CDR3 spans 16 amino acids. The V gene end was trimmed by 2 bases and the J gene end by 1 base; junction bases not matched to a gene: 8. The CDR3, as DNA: TGTGCCAGCAGTGAAAAGATGACAGGGAAGTCCTACGAGCAGTACTTC. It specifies CASSEKMTGKSYEQYF.

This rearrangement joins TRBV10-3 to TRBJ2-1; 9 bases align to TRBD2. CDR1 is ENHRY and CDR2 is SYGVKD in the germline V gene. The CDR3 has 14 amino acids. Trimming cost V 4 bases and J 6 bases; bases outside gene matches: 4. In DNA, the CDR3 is TGTGCCATCAGTGGGCGGGGGGGCGCCAATGAGCAGTTCTTC. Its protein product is CAISGRGGANEQFF.

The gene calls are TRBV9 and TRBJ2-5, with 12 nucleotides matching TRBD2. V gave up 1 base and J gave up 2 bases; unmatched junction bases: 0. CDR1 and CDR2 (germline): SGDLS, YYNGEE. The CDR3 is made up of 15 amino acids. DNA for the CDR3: TGTGCCAGCAGCGTACTAGCGGGAGGGCAAGAGACCCAGTACTTC. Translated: CASSVLAGGQETQYF.

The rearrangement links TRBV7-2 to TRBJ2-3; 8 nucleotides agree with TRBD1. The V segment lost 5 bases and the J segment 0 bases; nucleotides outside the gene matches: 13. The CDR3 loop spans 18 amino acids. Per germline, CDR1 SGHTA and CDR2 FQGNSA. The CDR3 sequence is CASSAMITGGFSTDTQYF. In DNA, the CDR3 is TGTGCCAGCAGCGCGATGATAACAGGGGGATTTAGCACAGATACGCAGTATTTT.

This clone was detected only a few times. The CDR3 DNA follows: TGCGCCAGCAGCTTTGCACGGACTAGCGAAACAGATACGCAGTATTTT. This codes for CASSFARTSETDTQYF. This chain connects TRBV5-1 to TRBJ2-3; 9 bases agree with TRBD2. This CDR3 is built from 16 residues. Germline values: CDR1 SGHRS, CDR2 YFSETQ. Unmatched junction bases numbered 7, after V lost 2 bases and J lost 3 bases.

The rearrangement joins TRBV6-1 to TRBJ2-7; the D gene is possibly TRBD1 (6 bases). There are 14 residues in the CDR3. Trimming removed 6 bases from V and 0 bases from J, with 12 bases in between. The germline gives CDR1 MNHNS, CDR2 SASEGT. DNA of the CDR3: TGTGCCAGCAGCCACAGGGCTTCCTCCTACGAGCAGTACTTC. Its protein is CASSHRASSYEQYF.

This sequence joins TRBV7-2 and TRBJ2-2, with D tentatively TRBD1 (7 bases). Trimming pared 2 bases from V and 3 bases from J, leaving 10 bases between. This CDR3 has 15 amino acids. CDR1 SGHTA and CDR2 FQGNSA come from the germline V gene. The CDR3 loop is CASSLSRGDTGELFF. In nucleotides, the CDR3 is TGTGCCAGCAGCTTAAGCAGGGGGGACACCGGGGAGCTGTTTTTT.

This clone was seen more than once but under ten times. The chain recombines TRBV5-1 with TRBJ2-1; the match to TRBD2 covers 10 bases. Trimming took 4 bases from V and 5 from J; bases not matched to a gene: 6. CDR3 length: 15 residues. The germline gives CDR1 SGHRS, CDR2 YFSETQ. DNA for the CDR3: TGCGCCAGCAGCGTTTTAGCGGGAGGTGACAATGAGCAGTTCTTC. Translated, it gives CASSVLAGGDNEQFF.

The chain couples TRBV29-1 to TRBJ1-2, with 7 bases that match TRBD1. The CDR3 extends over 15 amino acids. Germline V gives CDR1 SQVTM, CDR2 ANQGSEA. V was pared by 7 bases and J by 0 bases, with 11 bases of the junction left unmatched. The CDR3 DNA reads TGCAGCGCGTCCCGGGACAGCGAAGCTAACTATGGCTACACCTTC. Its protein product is CSASRDSEANYGYTF.

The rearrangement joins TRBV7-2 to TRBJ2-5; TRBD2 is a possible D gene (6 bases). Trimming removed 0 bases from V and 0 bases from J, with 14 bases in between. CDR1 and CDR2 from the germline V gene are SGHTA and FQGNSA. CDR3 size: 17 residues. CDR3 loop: CASSLAPASAYQETQYF. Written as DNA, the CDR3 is TGTGCCAGCAGCTTAGCCCCGGCTAGCGCCTACCAAGAGACCCAGTACTTC.

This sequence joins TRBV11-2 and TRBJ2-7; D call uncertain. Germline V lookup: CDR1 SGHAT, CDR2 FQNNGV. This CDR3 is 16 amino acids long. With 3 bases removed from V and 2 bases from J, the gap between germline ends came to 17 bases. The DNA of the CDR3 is TGTGCCAGCAGCTTCCGTCGTGCAACCGACACCTACGAGCAGTACTTC. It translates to CASSFRRATDTYEQYF.

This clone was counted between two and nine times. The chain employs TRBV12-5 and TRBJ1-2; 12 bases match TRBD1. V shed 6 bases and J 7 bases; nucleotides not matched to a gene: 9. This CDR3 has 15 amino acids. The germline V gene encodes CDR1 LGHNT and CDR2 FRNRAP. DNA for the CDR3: TGTGCTAGTGGACCGGGACAGGGGGCTTTGGTTGGCTACACCTTC. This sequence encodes CASGPGQGALVGYTF.

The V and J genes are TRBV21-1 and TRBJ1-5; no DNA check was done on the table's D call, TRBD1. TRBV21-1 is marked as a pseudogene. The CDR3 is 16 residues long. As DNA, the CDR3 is TGTGCCAGCAGCAAGGAAGGGGTTAGGGAAAATCAGCCCCAGCATTTT. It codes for CASSKEGVRENQPQHF.

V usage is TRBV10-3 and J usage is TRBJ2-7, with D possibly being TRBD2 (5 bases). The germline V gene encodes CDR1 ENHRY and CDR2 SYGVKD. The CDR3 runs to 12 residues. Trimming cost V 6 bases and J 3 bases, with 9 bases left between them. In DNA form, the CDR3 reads TGTGCCATCAGCCGGACTTTCTACGAGCAGTACTTC. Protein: CAISRTFYEQYF.

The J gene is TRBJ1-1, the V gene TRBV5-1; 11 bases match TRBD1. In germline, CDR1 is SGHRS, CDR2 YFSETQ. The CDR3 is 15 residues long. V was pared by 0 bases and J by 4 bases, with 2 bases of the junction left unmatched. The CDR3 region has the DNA TGCGCCAGCAGCTTGGAGGGACAGGGGGGCACTGAAGCTTTCTTT. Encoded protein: CASSLEGQGGTEAFF.

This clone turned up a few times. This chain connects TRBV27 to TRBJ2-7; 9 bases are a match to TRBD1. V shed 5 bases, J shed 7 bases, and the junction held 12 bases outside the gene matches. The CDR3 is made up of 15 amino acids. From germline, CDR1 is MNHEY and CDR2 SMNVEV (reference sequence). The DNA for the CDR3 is TGTGCCAGCAGTCCCCACAGGGGGCCCTCGGGGGAGCAGTACTTC. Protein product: CASSPHRGPSGEQYF.

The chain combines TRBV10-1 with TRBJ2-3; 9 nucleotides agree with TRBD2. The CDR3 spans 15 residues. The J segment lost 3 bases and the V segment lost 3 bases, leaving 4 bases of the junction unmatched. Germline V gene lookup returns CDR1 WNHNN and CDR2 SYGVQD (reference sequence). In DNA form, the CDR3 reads TGCGCCAGCAGTGATAGTAGCGGGAGAACAGATACGCAGTATTTT. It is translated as CASSDSSGRTDTQYF.

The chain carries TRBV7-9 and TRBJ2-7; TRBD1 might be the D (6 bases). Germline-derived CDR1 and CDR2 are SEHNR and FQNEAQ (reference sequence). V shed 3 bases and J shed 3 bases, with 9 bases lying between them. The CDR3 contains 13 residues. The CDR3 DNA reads TGTGCCAGCAGCTTCCGGGACAACTACGAGCAGTACTTC. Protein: CASSFRDNYEQYF. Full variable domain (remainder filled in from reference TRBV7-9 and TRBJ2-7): DTGVSQNPRHKITKRGQNVTFRCDPISEHNRLYWYRQTLGQGPEFLTYFQNEAQLEKSRLLSDRFSAERPKGSFSTLEIQRTEQGDSAMYLCASSFRDNYEQYFGPGTRLTVT.

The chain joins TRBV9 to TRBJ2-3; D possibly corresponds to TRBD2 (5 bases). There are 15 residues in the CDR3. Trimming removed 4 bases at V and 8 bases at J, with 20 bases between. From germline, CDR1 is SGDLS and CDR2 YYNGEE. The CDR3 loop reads CASSPRAATRGTQYF. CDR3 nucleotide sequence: TGTGCCAGCAGCCCTCGGGCGGCGACCCGGGGTACGCAGTATTTT.

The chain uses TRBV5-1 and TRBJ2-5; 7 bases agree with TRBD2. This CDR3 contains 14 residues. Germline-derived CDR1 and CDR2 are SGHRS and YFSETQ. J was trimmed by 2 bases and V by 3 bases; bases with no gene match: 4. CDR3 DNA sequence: TGCGCCAGCAGCTCCGCCGGGAGGCAAGAGACCCAGTACTTC. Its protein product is CASSSAGRQETQYF.